The following is a TCR beta chain sequence with its context. Its antigen is not yet known. Within one base of it there is no much larger clone, and no base qualities were kept. In Seattle, one collaborating source enrolled patients while the infection was active and tracked those patients longitudinally over the course of disease. The collaborating institutions used their own protocols to collect whole blood in K2EDTA tubes. Collaborator samples were shipped for TCRbeta analysis as frozen whole blood, isolated PBMCs, or DNA extracted from either sample type. The data are from a study of blood T cell repertoires in COVID-19 (TCRdb year 2020). Turning to the overall study: Samples from collaborators originated in the United States, Italy and Spain and spanned both the acute and convalescent phases of COVID-19. The material from the prospective study consisted of cDNA or gDNA derived from T cells, B-cell-depleted T cells, or PBMCs. Subjects who had been exposed to COVID-19, were actively infected with it, or had recovered from it provided the deeply sampled blood TCRbeta repertoires that made up the dataset. The repertoires were made available in a free public database intended to serve as a resource for research on the immune response to SARS-CoV-2. Samples came from the ongoing ImmuneRACE study (first 160 participants) plus 1,254 subjects from 6 global collaborators. A de-identified subject ID, COVID-19 status, age in years and sex were almost always included in the sample metadata. Where available, HLA class I and class II types were obtained from metadata supplied by the sample provider rather than from assay-based typing.

TCRbeta CDR3 regions were amplified from genomic DNA by means of the immunoSEQ Assay, a bias-controlled multiplex PCR. Under the source paper's analysis protocol: The number of nucleated cells in each sample was estimated by amplification of reference gene primers within the assay. Sequence reads were collapsed and filtered to measure the absolute abundance of every unique TCRbeta CDR3 rearrangement. For each sample, productive Simpson clonality was calculated as the square root of Simpson's diversity index across productive rearrangements. The table was pulled from immuneACCESS by TCRdb, which kept in-frame rearrangements only. Such tables lose some clones; where checked, under half of the loss comes from unresolved V genes, and the rest has no known cause. D and trimming come from the DNA, and the V and J calls and clone size come from that table. Counted in this sample were about 350,000 clones; about 90% of them appeared once. The ten most abundant clones make up approximately 7.3% of the sample.

From the cysteine through the phenylalanine, the CDR3 covers 18 amino acids. Here the CDR3 DNA is all that survives: 54 bases in frame from base 1. The germline V gene sets CDR1 to SGHRS and CDR2 to YFSETQ. Unmatched junction bases come to 13, with V trimmed by 4 bases and J by 3 bases. Summary of the overall study and its limitations: Clinical and demographic metadata were provided uncurated, with the amount varying by source and participant.

This sequence was found in a woman in her 70s with COVID-19, enrolled during active disease. The sequencing sample was made of peripheral blood. The sequence links TRBV5-1 to TRBJ2-6; the central 7 bases match TRBD1. This receptor carries the CDR3 CASSIVVTGTLGANVLTF. DNA sequence: TGCGCCAGCAGCATCGTAGTGACAGGGACACTTGGGGCCAACGTCCTGACTTTC.